One and the same sample provided the 3 T cell receptor beta chains below, sequenced in a study of T cells in Graves' hyperthyroidism and ophthalmopathy. Amplification of TCR beta CDR3 regions used RNA as the template. First-round RT-PCR with HTBI primers amplified the TCR CDR3 region. TCRdb recomputed calls from the multiplex PCR reads with MiXCR, one row per CDR3 protein. The sample yields hundreds of thousands of distinct CDR3 sequences, 15% to 20% seen once. Source material: blood. The origin of the receptors is a man between 35 and 55 years old with Graves' ophthalmopathy.

This clonotype has more than one count but fewer than ten. The rearrangement joins TRBV7-9 to TRBJ2-2; TRBD1 matches at 9 bases. CDR3 length: 16 residues. The J segment lost 3 bases and the V segment lost 4 bases, leaving 6 bases of the junction unmatched. Germline V gene sequence: CDR1 SEHNR, CDR2 FQNEAQ (reference sequence). The CDR3 spells CASSYNRGRHTGELFF. The DNA of the CDR3 is TGTGCCAGCAGCTACAACAGGGGGCGTCACACCGGGGAGCTGTTTTTT.

There are a few counts of this clonotype. The chain joins TRBV28 to TRBJ2-3; D ambiguous. The CDR3 covers 14 residues. V was pared by 5 bases and J by 0 bases, with 9 bases between. Per the germline V gene, CDR1 is MDHEN and CDR2 is SYDVKM. This CDR3 is CASSRPFSTDTQYF. Here the CDR3 DNA reads TGTGCCAGCAGTAGGCCGTTTAGCACAGATACGCAGTATTTT. Filled out from reference TRBV28 and TRBJ2-3, the complete variable domain reads DVKVTQSSRYLVKRTGEKVFLECVQDMDHENMFWYRQDPGLGLRLIYFSYDVKMKEKGDIPEGYSVSREKKERFSLILESASTNQTSMYLCASSRPFSTDTQYFGPGTRLTVL.

This clonotype occurred many times. The chain recombines TRBV30 with TRBJ2-5; D gene ambiguous. Looked up from germline, CDR1 is GTSNPN and CDR2 is SVGIG (reference sequence). The V and J ends lost 3 bases and 1 base respectively, with 6 bases between them. The CDR3 totals 12 residues. CDR3 in amino acids: CAWSWGQETQYF. For the CDR3, the DNA is TGTGCCTGGAGCTGGGGCCAAGAGACCCAGTACTTC.